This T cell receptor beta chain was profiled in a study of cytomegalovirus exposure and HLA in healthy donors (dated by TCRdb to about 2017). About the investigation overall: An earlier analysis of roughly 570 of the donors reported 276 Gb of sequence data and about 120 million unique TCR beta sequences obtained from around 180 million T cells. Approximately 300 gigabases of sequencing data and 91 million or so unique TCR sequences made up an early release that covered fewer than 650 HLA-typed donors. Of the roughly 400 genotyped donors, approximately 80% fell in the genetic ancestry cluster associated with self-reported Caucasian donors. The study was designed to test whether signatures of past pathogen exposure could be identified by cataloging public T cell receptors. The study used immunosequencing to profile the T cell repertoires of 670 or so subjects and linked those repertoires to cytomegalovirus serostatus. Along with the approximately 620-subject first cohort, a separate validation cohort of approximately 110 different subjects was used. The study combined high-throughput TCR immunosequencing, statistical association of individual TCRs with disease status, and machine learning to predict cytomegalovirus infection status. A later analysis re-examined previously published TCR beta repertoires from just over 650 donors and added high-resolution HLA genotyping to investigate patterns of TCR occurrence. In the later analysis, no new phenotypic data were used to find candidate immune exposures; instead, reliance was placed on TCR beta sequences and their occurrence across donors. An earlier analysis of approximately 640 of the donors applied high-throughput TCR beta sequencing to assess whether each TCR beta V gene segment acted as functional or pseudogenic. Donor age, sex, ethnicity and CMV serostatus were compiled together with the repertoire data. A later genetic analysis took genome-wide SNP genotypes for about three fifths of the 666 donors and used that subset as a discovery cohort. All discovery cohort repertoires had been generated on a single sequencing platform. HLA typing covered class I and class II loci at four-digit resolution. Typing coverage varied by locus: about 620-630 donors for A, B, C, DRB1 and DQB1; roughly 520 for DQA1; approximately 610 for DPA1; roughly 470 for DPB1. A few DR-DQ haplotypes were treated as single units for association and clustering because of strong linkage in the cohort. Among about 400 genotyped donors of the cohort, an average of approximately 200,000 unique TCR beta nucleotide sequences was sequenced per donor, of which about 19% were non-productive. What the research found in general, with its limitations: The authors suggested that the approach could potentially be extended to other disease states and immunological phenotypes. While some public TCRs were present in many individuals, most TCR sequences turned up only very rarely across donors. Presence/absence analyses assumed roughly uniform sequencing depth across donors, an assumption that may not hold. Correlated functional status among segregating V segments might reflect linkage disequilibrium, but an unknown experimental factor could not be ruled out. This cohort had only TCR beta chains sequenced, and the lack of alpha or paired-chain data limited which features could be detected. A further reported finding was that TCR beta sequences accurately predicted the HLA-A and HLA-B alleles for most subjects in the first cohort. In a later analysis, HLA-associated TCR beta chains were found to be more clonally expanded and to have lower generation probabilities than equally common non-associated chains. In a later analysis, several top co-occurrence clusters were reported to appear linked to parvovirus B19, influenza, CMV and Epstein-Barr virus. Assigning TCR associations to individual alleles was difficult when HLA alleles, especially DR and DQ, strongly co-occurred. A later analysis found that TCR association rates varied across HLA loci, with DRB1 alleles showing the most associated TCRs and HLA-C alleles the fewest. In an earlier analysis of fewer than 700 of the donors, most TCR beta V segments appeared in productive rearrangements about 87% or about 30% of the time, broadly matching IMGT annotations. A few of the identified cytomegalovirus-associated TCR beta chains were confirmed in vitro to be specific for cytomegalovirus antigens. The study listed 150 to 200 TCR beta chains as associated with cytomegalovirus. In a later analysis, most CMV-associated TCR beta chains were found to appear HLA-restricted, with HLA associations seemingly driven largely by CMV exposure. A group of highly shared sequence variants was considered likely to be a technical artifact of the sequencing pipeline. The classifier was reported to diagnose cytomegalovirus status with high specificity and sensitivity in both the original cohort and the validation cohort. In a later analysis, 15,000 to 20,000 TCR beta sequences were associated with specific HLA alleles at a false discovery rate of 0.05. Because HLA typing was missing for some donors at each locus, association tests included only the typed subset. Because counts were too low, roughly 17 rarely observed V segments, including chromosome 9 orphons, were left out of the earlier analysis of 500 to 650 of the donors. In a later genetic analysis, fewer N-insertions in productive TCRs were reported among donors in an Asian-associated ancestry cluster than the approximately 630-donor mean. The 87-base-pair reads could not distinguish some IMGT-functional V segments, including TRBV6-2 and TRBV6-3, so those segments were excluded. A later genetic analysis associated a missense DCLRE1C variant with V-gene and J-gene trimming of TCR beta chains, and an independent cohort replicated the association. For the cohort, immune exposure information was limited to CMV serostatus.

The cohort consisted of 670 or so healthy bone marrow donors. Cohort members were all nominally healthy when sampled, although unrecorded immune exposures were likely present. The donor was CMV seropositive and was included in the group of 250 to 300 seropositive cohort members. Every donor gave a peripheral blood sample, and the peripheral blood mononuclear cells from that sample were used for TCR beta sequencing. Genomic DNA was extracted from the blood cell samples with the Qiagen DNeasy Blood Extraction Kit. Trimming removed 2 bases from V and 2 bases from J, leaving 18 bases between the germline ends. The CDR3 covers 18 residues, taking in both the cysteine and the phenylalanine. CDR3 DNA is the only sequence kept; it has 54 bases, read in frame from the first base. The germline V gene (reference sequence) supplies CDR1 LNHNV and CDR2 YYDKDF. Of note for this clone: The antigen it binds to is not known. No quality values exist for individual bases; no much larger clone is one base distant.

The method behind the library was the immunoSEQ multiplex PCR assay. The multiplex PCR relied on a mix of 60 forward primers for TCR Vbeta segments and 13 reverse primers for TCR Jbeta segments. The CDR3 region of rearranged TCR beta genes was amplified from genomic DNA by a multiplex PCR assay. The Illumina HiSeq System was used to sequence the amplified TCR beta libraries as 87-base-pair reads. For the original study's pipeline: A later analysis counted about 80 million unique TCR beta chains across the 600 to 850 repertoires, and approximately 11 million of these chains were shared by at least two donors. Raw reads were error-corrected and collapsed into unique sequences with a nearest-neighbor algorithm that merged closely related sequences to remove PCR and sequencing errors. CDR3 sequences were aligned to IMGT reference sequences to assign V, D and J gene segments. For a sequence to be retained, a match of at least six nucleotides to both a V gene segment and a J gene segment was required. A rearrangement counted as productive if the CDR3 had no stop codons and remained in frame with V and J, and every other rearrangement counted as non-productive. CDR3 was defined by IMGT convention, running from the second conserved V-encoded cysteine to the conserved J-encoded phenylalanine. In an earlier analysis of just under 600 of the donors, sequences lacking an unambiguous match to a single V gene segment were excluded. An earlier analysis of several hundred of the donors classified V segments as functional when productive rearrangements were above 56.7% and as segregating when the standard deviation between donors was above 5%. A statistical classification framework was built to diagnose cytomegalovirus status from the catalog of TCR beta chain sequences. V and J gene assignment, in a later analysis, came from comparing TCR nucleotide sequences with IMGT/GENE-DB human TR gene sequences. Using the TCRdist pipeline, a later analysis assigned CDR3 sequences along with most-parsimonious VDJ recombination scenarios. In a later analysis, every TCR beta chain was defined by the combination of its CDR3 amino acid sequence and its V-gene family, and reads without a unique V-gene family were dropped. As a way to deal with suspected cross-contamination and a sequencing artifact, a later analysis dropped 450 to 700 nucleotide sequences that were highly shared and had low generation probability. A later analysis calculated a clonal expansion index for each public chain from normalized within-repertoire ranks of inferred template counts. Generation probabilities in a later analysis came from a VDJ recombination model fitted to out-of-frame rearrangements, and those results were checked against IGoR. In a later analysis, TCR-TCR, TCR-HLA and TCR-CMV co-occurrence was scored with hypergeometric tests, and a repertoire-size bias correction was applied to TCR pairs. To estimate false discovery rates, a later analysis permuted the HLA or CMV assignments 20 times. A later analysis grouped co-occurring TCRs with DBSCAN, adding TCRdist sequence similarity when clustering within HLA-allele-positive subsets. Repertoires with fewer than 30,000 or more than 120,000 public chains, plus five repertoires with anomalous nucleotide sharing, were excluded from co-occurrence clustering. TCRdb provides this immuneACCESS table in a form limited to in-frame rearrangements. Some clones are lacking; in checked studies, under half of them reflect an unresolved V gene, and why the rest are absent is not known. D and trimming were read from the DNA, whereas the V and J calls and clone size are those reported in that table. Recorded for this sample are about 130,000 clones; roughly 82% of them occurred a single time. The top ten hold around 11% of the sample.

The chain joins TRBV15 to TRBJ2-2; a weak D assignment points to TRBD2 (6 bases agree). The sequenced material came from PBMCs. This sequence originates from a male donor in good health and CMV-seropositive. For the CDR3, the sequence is CATSRSLRRDPNTGELFF. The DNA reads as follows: TGTGCCACCAGCAGATCGCTTCGGCGGGACCCCAACACCGGGGAGCTGTTTTTT.